This TCR beta chain was observed in a study of shared clonotypes between healthy human individuals. Here immunoSEQ multiplex PCR was the method, and the copy in TCRdb shows in-frame clones only, minus some. Of 2.5 million or so clones listed, more than 80% are singletons. Splitting of CD4+ cells produced CD45RA+ naive and CD45RA-negative memory subsets. Study-wide results and limits: Measured sharing among donors was expected to vary with sequencing depth. Lower generation probabilities were found for non-shared clonotypes than for those shared by all four donors.

This CDR3 contains 18 residues. Germline loops: CDR1 MNHNS, CDR2 SASEGT. V lost 4 bases to trimming and J lost 0 bases, with 18 bases between them. As regards this clone: Its specificity is unknown.

This TCR came from a man in his late teens or twenties in good health. This chain joins TRBV6-1 and TRBJ1-4, with D unresolved. Sequenced material: naive CD4+ T cells sorted from blood. Subset of the sample: CD45RA+ positively selected. The CDR3 loop is CASSGRANYRATNEKLFF. DNA of the CDR3: TGTGCCAGCAGTGGAAGGGCAAATTACAGAGCAACTAATGAAAAACTGTTTTTT.